Ten or more counts support the clone carrying this TCR beta chain. The antigen is undetermined. Trimming took 6 bases from V and 1 from J; bases not matched to a gene: 7. The CDR3 has 15 residues. Per the germline V gene, CDR1 is SGHVS and CDR2 is FNYEAQ. This sample was included in a study of T-cell reconstitution after alpha-beta-depleted transplantation in children. A TCRbeta library incorporating unique molecular identifiers was prepared. TCRdb used MiXCR to reprocess the PCR reads, holding one entry per CDR3 protein. The data show roughly 500,000 distinct CDR3 sequences, with 10% to 13% seen just once and around 2% held by the top ten. General study results and limits: Some patients' high day-60 TCRbeta diversity was traced to surviving recipient T cells and thymic progenitors. Newly generated T cells supplied most T-cell counts and diversity one year post-transplant. Reportedly, only several hundred clones from non-depleted graft cells drove alpha-beta T-cell counts at about two months.

This receptor was identified in a child aged 2 to 10 with inherited bone marrow failure, due to receive a stem cell transplant. The V and J genes are TRBV7-6 and TRBJ2-7; 9 nucleotides agree with TRBD2. Sample: PBMCs, taken before TCRalphabeta/CD19-depleted stem cell transplant. The CDR3 loop is CASSSGTSPSYEQYF. CDR3 bases: TGTGCCAGCAGTTCCGGGACTAGCCCATCCTACGAGCAGTACTTC.